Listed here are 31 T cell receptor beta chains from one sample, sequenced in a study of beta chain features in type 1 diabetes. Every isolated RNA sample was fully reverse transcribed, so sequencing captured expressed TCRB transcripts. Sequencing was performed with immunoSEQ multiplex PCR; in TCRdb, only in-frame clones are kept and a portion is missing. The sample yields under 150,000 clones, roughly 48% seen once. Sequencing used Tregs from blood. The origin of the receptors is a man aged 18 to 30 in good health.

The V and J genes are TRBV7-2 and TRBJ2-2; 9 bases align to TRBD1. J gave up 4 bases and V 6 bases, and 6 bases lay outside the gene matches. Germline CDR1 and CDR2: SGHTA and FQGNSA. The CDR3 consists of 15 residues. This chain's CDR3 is CASSPQGATTGELFF. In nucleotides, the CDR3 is TGTGCCAGCAGTCCACAGGGGGCGACCACCGGGGAGCTGTTTTTT.

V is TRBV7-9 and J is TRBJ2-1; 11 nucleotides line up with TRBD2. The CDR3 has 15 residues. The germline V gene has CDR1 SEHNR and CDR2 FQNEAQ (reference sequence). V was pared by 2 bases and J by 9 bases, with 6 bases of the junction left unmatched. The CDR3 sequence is CASSLLAGGQGEQFF. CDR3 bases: TGTGCCAGCAGCTTACTAGCGGGAGGCCAGGGTGAGCAGTTCTTC.

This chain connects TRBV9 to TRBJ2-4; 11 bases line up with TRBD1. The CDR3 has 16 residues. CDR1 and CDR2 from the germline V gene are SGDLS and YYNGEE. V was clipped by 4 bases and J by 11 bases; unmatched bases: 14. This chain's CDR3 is CASSRYSGTGGEFQYF. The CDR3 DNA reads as TGTGCCAGCAGCAGATACTCCGGGACAGGGGGAGAGTTTCAGTACTTC.

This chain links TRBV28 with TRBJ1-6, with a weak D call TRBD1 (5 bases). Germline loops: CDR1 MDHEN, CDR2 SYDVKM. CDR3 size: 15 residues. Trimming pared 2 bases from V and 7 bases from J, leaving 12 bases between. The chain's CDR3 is CASSLMGGWNSPLHF. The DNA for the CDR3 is TGTGCCAGCAGTTTAATGGGGGGTTGGAATTCACCCCTCCACTTT.

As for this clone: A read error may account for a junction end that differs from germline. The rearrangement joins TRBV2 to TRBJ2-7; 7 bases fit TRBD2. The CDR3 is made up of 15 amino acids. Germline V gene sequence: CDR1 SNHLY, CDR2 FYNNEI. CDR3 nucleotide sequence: TGTGCCAGCAGTAAAGCAGAGAGGGAGGGTTACGAGCAGTACTTC. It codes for CASSKAEREGYEQYF.

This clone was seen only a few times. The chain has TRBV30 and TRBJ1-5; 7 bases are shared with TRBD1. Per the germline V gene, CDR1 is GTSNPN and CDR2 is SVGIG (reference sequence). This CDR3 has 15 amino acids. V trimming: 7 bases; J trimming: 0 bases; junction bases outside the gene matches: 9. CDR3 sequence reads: CAFGTDSYSNQPQHF. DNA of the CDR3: TGTGCCTTTGGGACAGACTCTTATAGCAATCAGCCCCAGCATTTT.

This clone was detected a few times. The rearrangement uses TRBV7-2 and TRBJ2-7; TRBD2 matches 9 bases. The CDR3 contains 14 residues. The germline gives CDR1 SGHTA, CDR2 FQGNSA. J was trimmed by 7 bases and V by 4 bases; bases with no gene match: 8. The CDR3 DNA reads TGTGCCAGCAGCTCCCGACTAGCGGAGGGGGAGCAGTACTTC. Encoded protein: CASSSRLAEGEQYF.

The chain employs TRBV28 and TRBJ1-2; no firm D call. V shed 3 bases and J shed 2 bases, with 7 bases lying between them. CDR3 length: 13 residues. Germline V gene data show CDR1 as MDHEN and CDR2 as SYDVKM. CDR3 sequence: CASSFRGNYGYTF. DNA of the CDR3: TGTGCCAGCAGTTTCCGCGGGAACTATGGCTACACCTTC.

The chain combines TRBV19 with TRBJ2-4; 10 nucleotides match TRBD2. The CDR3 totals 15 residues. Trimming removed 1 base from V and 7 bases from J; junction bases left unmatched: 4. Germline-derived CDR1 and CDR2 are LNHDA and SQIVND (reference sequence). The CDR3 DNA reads TGTGCCAGTAGTATAGGGGGGACTAGCGAGAACATTCAGTACTTC. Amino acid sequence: CASSIGGTSENIQYF.

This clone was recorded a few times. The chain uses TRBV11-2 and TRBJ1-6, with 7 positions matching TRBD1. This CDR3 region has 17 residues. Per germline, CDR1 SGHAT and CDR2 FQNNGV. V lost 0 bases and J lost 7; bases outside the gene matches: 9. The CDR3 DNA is TGTGCCAGCAGCTTAGATGGGGCGGCAGGGGGAAATTCACCCCTCCACTTT. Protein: CASSLDGAAGGNSPLHF.

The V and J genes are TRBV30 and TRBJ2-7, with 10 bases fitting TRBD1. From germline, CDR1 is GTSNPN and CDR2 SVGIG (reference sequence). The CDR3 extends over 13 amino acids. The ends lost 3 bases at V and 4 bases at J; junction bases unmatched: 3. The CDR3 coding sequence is TGTGCCTGGAGCGCGGGACAGGGGTACGAGCAGTACTTC. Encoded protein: CAWSAGQGYEQYF.

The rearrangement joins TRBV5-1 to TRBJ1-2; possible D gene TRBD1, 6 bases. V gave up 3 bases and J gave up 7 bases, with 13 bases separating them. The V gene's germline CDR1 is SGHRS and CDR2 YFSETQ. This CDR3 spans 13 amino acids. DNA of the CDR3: TGCGCCAGCAGCTCAGGGGTTACCGGTGGCTACACCTTC. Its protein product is CASSSGVTGGYTF. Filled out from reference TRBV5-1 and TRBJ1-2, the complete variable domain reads KAGVTQTPRYLIKTRGQQVTLSCSPISGHRSVSWYQQTPGQGLQFLFEYFSETQRNKGNFPGRFSGRQFSNSRSEMNVSTLELGDSALYLCASSSGVTGGYTFGSGTRLTVV.

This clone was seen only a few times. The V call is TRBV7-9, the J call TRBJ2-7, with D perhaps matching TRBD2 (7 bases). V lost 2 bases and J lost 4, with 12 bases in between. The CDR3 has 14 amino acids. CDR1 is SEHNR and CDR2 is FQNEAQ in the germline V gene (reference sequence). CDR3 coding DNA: TGTGCCAGCAGCTTATACGGGGGGCTGTACGAGCAGTACTTC. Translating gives CASSLYGGLYEQYF.

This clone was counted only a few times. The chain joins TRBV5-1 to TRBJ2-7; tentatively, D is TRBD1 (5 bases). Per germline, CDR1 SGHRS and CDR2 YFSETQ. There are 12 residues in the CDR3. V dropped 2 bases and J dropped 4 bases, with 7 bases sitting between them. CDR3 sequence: CASSLTGYEQYF. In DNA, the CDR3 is TGCGCCAGCAGCTTAACAGGATACGAGCAGTACTTC.

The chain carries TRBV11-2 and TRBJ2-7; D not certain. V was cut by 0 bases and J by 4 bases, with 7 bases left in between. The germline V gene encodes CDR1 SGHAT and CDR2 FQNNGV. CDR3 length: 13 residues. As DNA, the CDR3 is TGTGCCAGCAGCTTAGAAATCATGTACGAGCAGTACTTC. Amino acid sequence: CASSLEIMYEQYF.

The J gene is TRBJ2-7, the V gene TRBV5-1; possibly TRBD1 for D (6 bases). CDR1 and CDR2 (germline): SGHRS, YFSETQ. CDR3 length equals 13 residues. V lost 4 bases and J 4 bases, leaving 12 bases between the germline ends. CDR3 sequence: CASSRAGTYEQYF. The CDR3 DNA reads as TGCGCCAGCAGCCGCGCCGGGACATACGAGCAGTACTTC.

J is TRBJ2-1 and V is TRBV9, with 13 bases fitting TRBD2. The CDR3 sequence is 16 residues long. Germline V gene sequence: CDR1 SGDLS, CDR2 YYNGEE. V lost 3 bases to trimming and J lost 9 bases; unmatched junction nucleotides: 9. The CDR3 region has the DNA TGTGCCAGCAGCGAAAAACTAGCGGGGGGGCCGAGTGAGCAGTTCTTC. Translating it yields CASSEKLAGGPSEQFF. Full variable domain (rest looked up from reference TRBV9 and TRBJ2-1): DSGVTQTPKHLITATGQRVTLRCSPRSGDLSVYWYQQSLDQGLQFLIQYYNGEERAKGNILERFSAQQFPDLHSELNLSSLELGDSALYFCASSEKLAGGPSEQFFGPGTRLTVL.

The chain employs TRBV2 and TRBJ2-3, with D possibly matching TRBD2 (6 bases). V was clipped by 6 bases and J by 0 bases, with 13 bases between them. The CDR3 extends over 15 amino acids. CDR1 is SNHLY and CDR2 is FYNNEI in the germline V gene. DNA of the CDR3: TGTGCCAGCAGCTTTACTAGCCTTAGCACAGATACGCAGTATTTT. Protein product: CASSFTSLSTDTQYF.

The CDR3: CASSYGRGRETQYF. The CDR3 bases are TGTGCCAGCAGTTACGGCCGGGGTCGAGAGACCCAGTACTTC. The genes are TRBV6-5 and TRBJ2-5, with D perhaps TRBD2 (5 bases). The CDR3 length is 14 residues. The V gene lost 2 bases and the J gene lost 4 bases, with 11 bases spanning the gap. Per germline, CDR1 MNHEY and CDR2 SVGAGI.

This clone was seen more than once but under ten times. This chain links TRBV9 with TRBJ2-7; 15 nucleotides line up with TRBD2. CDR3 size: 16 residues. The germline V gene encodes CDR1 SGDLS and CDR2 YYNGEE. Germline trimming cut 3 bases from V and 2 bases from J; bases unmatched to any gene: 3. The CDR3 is CASSGTSGGAPYEQYF. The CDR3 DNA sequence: TGTGCCAGCAGCGGGACTAGCGGGGGGGCCCCCTACGAGCAGTACTTC. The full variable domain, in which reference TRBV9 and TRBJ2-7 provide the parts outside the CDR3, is DSGVTQTPKHLITATGQRVTLRCSPRSGDLSVYWYQQSLDQGLQFLIQYYNGEERAKGNILERFSAQQFPDLHSELNLSSLELGDSALYFCASSGTSGGAPYEQYFGPGTRLTVT.

In DNA form, the CDR3 reads TGCGCCAGCAGCTTTTGGACAGGGGGGACAGATACGCAGTATTTT. Translation: CASSFWTGGTDTQYF. The chain has TRBV5-1 and TRBJ2-3, with 10 positions matching TRBD1. The CDR3 covers 15 residues. After removal of 2 bases from V and 3 bases from J, the junction contained 3 bases not matched to a gene. In germline, CDR1 is SGHRS, CDR2 YFSETQ. The full variable domain, in which reference TRBV5-1 and TRBJ2-3 provide the parts outside the CDR3, is KAGVTQTPRYLIKTRGQQVTLSCSPISGHRSVSWYQQTPGQGLQFLFEYFSETQRNKGNFPGRFSGRQFSNSRSEMNVSTLELGDSALYLCASSFWTGGTDTQYFGPGTRLTVL.

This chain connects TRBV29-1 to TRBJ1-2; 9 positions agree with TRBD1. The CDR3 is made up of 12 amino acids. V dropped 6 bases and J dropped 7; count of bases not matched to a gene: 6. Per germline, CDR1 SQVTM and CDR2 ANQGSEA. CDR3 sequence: CSVETGGTGYTF. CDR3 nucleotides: TGCAGCGTAGAGACAGGGGGAACTGGCTACACCTTC.

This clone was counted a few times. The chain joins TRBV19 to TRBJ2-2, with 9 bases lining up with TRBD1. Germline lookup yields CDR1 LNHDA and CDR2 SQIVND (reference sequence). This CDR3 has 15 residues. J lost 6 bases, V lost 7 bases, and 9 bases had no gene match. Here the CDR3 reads CASTPRTGAAGELFF. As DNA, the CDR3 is TGTGCCAGTACCCCACGGACAGGGGCGGCCGGGGAGCTGTTTTTT. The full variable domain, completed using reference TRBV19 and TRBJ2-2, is DGGITQSPKYLFRKEGQNVTLSCEQNLNHDAMYWYRQDPGQGLRLIYYSQIVNDFQKGDIAEGYSVSREKKESFPLTVTSAQKNPTAFYLCASTPRTGAAGELFFGEGSRLTVL.

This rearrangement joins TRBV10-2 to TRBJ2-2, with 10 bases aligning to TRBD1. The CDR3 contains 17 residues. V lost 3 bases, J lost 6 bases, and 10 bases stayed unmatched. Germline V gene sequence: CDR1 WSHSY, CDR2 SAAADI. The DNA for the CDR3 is TGCGCCAGCAGTGACCCCGGACAGGGGGGACTTGCCGGGGAGCTGTTTTTT. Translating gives CASSDPGQGGLAGELFF.

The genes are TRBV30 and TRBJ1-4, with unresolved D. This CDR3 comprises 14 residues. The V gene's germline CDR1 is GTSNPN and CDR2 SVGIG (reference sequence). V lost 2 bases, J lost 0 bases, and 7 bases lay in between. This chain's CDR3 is CAWSPATTNEKLFF. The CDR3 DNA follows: TGTGCCTGGAGTCCCGCTACAACTAATGAAAAACTGTTTTTT. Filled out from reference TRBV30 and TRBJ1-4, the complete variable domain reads SQTIHQWPATLVQPVGSPLSLECTVEGTSNPNLYWYRQAAGRGLQLLFYSVGIGQISSEVPQNLSASRPQDRQFILSSKKLLLSDSGFYLCAWSPATTNEKLFFGSGTQLSVL.

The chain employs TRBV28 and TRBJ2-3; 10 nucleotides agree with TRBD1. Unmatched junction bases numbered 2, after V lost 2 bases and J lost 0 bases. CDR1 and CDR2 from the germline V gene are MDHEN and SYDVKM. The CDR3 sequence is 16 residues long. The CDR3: CASSLLGQGSTDTQYF. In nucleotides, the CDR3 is TGTGCCAGCAGTTTACTGGGACAGGGGAGCACAGATACGCAGTATTTT.

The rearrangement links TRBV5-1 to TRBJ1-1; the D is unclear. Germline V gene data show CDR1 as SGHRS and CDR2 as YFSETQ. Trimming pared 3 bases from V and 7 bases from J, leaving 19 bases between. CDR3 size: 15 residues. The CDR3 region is CASSSEMVVPGEAFF. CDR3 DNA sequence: TGCGCCAGCAGCTCGGAGATGGTTGTCCCTGGTGAAGCTTTCTTT.

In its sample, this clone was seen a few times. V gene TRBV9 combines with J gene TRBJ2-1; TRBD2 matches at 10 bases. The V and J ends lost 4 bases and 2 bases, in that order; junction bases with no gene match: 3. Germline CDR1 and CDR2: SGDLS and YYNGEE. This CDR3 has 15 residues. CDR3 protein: CASSFGLAAYNEQFF. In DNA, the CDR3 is TGTGCCAGCAGCTTCGGACTAGCGGCCTACAATGAGCAGTTCTTC.

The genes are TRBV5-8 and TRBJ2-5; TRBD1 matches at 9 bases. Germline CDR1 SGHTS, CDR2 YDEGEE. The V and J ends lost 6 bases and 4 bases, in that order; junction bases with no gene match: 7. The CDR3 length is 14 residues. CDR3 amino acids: CASILTGGGETQYF. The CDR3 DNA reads TGTGCCAGCATCCTGACAGGGGGAGGAGAGACCCAGTACTTC.

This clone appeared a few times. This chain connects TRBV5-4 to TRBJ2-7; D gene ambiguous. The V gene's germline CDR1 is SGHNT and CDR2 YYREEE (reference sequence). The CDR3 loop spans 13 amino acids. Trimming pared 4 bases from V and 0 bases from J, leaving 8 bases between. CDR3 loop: CASSPSYSYEQYF. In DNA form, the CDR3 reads TGTGCCAGCAGCCCGTCCTACTCCTACGAGCAGTACTTC.

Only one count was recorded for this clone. The CDR3 loop is CASSLEGGGGYTF. CDR3 DNA: TGTGCCAGCAGTTTAGAAGGGGGCGGTGGCTACACCTTC. The V and J genes are TRBV27 and TRBJ1-2, with 7 bases that match TRBD1. The length of the CDR3 is 13 residues. V trimming: 2 bases; J trimming: 7 bases; junction bases outside the gene matches: 4. CDR1 is MNHEY, CDR2 SMNVEV, per germline (reference sequence).